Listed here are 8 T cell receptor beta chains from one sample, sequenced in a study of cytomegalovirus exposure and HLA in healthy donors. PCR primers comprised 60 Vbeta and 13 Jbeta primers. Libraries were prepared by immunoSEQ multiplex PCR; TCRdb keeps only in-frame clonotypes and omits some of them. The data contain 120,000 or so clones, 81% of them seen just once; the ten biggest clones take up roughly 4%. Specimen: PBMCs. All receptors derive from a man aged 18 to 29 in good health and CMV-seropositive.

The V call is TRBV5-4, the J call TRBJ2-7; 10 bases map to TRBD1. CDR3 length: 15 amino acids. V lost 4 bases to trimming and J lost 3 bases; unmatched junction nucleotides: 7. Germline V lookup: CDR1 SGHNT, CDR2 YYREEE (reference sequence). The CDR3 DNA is TGTGCCAGCAGCCTTGACAGGGGGCTTATCTACGAGCAGTACTTC. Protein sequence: CASSLDRGLIYEQYF.

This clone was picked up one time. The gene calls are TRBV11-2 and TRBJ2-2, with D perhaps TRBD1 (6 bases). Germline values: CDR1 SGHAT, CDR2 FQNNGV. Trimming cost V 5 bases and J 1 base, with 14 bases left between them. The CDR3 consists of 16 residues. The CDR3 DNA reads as TGTGCCAGCAGCATAGGACAGACACGGAACACCGGGGAGCTGTTTTTT. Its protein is CASSIGQTRNTGELFF.

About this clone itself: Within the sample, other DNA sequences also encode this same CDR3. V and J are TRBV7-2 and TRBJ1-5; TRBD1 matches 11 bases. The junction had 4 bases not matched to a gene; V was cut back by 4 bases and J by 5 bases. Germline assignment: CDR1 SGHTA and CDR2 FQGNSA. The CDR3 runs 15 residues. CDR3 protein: CASSSRTGGHQPQHF. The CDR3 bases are TGTGCCAGCAGCTCACGGACAGGGGGCCATCAGCCCCAGCATTTT.

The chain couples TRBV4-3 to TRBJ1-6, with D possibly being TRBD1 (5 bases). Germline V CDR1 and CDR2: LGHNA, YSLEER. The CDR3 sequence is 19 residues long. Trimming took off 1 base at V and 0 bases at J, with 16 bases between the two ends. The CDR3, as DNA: TGCGCCAGCAGCCAAGTGGGGGGTTTGGGGACCTCCTATAATTCACCCCTCCACTTT. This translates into CASSQVGGLGTSYNSPLHF.

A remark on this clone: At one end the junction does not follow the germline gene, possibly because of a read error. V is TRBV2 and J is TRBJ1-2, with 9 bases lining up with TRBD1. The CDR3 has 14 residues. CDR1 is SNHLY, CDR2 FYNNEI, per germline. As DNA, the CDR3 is TGTGCCAGCACTGAACAGGGGGCTGACTATGGCTACACCTTC. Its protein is CASTEQGADYGYTF.

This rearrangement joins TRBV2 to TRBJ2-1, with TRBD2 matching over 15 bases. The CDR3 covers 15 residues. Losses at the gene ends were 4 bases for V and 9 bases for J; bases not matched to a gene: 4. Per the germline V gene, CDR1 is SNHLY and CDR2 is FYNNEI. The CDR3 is CASSGTSGGVVEQFF. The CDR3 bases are TGTGCCAGCAGTGGGACTAGCGGGGGGGTAGTTGAGCAGTTCTTC.

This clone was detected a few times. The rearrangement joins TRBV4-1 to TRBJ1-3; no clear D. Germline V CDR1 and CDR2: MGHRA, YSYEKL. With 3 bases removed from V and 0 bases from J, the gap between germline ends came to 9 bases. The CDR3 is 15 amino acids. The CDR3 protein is CASSQTGISGNTIYF. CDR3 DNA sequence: TGCGCCAGCAGCCAGACGGGAATCTCTGGAAACACCATATATTTT.

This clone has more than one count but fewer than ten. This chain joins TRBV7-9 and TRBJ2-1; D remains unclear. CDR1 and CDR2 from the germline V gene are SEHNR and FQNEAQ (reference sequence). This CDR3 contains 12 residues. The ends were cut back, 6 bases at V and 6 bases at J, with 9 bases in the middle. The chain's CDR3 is CASSLPFNEQFF. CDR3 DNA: TGTGCCAGCAGTCTACCCTTCAATGAGCAGTTCTTC.